This passage covers 17 T cell receptor beta chains from one sample sequenced in a study of blood T cell repertoires in COVID-19. Generated by immunoSEQ multiplex PCR, the TCRdb table keeps only in-frame clones and is missing some. The repertoire holds around 160,000 clones, about 84% seen once, with less than 6% in the top ten. Sequenced input: PBMCs or T cells enriched from blood (not recorded which). The receptors stem from a man aged 35-49 years who had recovered from COVID-19.

This rearrangement joins TRBV15 to TRBJ2-2, with 8 bases fitting TRBD1. Germline loops: CDR1 LNHNV, CDR2 YYDKDF (reference sequence). Trimming cost V 5 bases and J 4 bases; bases outside gene matches: 9. There are 16 residues in the CDR3. In DNA form, the CDR3 reads TGTGCCACCAGCCAACGGACAGGGCCCGCCACCGGGGAGCTGTTTTTT. As protein: CATSQRTGPATGELFF.

The V gene is TRBV10-1, the J gene TRBJ2-1; 7 positions agree with TRBD2. The CDR3 runs 17 residues. V dropped 0 bases and J dropped 2; count of bases not matched to a gene: 7. CDR1 WNHNN and CDR2 SYGVQD come from the germline V gene (reference sequence). The CDR3 reads CASSESIGRGAYNEQFF. The CDR3 coding sequence is TGCGCCAGCAGTGAGTCGATCGGACGGGGGGCCTACAATGAGCAGTTCTTC.

The CDR3 nucleotides are TGTGCCACCAGTGACCGAGGACAGGGGCTGGGCAATGAGCAGTTCTTC. This codes for CATSDRGQGLGNEQFF. The chain links TRBV24-1 to TRBJ2-1; TRBD1 matches at 9 bases. The CDR3 sequence is 16 residues long. Germline-derived CDR1 and CDR2 are KGHDR and SFDVKD. Trimming cost V 4 bases and J 6 bases; bases outside gene matches: 9.

V gene TRBV12-3 or TRBV12-4 combines with J gene TRBJ1-1, with 7 bases lining up with TRBD1. CDR3 length: 13 amino acids. Germline trimming cut 7 bases from V and 1 base from J; bases unmatched to any gene: 3. The CDR3 DNA follows: TGTGCCAGCAAAGGGACAGCGAACACTGAAGCTTTCTTT. It translates to CASKGTANTEAFF.

The chain joins TRBV30 to TRBJ1-2, with TRBD1 as a possible D gene (5 bases). CDR1 is GTSNPN, CDR2 SVGIG, per germline (reference sequence). CDR3 length equals 15 residues. The ends were cut back, 3 bases at V and 7 bases at J, with 21 bases in the middle. CDR3 bases: TGTGCCTGGAGACAGGACCTAGGGTATTTGAGTGGCTACACCTTC. Translating gives CAWRQDLGYLSGYTF.

Remarks on this clone: This CDR3 is also generated by other DNA sequences in the sample. The J gene is TRBJ1-5, the V gene TRBV30, with D tentatively TRBD1 (6 bases). V was cut by 0 bases and J by 7 bases, with 10 bases left in between. CDR1 and CDR2 from the germline V gene are GTSNPN and SVGIG (reference sequence). This CDR3 is 13 amino acids long. The CDR3 bases are TGTGCCTGGAGTGTACAGGGTGGACAGCCCCAGCATTTT. Translated, it gives CAWSVQGGQPQHF.

The J gene is TRBJ2-3, the V gene TRBV6-2 or TRBV6-3; 8 bases map to TRBD1. J gave up 2 bases and V 6 bases, and 4 bases lay outside the gene matches. CDR1 and CDR2 from the germline V gene are MNHEY and SVGEGT. The CDR3 spans 14 residues. CDR3 amino acids: CASSRDRYTDTQYF. CDR3 bases: TGTGCCAGCAGCCGGGACAGGTACACAGATACGCAGTATTTT.

The chain has TRBV5-4 and TRBJ2-2; the match to TRBD1 covers 8 bases. Per the germline V gene, CDR1 is SGHNT and CDR2 is YYREEE (reference sequence). The CDR3 loop spans 17 amino acids. Losses at the gene ends were 1 base for V and 0 bases for J; bases not matched to a gene: 5. The CDR3 loop reads CASSLRRGQANTGELFF. CDR3 in DNA: TGTGCCAGCAGCTTGAGAAGGGGACAGGCGAACACCGGGGAGCTGTTTTTT.

This clone was counted between two and nine times. The J gene is TRBJ2-1, the V gene TRBV7-3, with 10 nucleotides matching TRBD2. This CDR3 region has 15 residues. CDR1 is SGHTA, CDR2 FQGTGA, per germline. Unmatched junction bases numbered 6, after V lost 3 bases and J lost 7 bases. The CDR3 sequence is CASSFVSGGANEQFF. The DNA for the CDR3 is TGTGCCAGCAGCTTCGTAAGCGGGGGGGCTAATGAGCAGTTCTTC.

This clone was seen a few times. The V call is TRBV2, the J call TRBJ2-1; TRBD2 agrees at 12 bases. Germline V gene data show CDR1 as SNHLY and CDR2 as FYNNEI. Trimming removed 2 bases from V and 8 bases from J; junction bases left unmatched: 13. The CDR3 sequence is 18 residues long. The CDR3 loop reads CASSESLAGGLIYDEQFF. The CDR3 nucleotides read TGTGCCAGCAGTGAAAGCCTAGCGGGGGGGCTTATTTACGATGAGCAGTTCTTC.

The chain recombines TRBV18 with TRBJ1-1; D unclear. V was cut by 3 bases and J by 4 bases, with 9 bases left in between. Germline loops: CDR1 KGHSH, CDR2 LQKENI. CDR3 length equals 13 residues. The CDR3 protein is CASSPQVSTEAFF. CDR3 DNA: TGTGCCAGCTCACCCCAGGTTTCCACTGAAGCTTTCTTT.

This chain links TRBV7-8 with TRBJ2-5; D is possibly TRBD2 (6 bases). Germline V CDR1 and CDR2: SGHVS, FQNEAQ. This CDR3 is built from 14 residues. V was cut by 5 bases and J by 5 bases, with 15 bases left in between. CDR3 coding DNA: TGTGCCAGCAGCCGCCCGGGACTTTTCGAGACCCAGTACTTC. Translating gives CASSRPGLFETQYF.

V and J are TRBV5-1 and TRBJ1-5; the D gene is possibly TRBD1 (5 bases). The CDR3 runs to 14 residues. The ends were cut back, 0 bases at V and 8 bases at J, with 12 bases in the middle. Germline V gene data show CDR1 as SGHRS and CDR2 as YFSETQ. The CDR3 DNA sequence: TGCGCCAGCAGCTTGGCGGGGGAGTCGGAGCCCCAGCATTTT. Translation: CASSLAGESEPQHF.

The V and J genes are TRBV28 and TRBJ1-1; 8 positions match TRBD1. The V segment lost 2 bases and the J segment 3 bases; nucleotides outside the gene matches: 2. The CDR3 contains 14 residues. CDR1 and CDR2 from the germline V gene are MDHEN and SYDVKM. The CDR3 nucleotides are TGTGCCAGCAGTTTAGGGGACAGGCACACTGAAGCTTTCTTT. Translating it yields CASSLGDRHTEAFF.

This chain uses TRBV7-9 with TRBJ2-5, with D perhaps matching TRBD2 (6 bases). Germline V gene data show CDR1 as SEHNR and CDR2 as FQNEAQ (reference sequence). There are 14 residues in the CDR3. V lost 5 bases to trimming and J lost 7 bases, with 17 bases between them. The CDR3 region is CASSTILAEGTQYF. The CDR3 DNA follows: TGTGCCAGCAGCACGATACTAGCCGAGGGGACCCAGTACTTC.

The genes are TRBV11-3 and TRBJ1-2; D perhaps matches TRBD1 (5 bases). Germline V gives CDR1 SGHNT, CDR2 YENEEA. V shed 5 bases and J shed 4 bases, with 11 bases lying between them. The CDR3 length is 13 residues. The DNA for the CDR3 is TGTGCCAGCAGCCGCGGGGGGGGCTATGGCTACACCTTC. Encoded protein: CASSRGGGYGYTF.

The CDR3 DNA reads TGCGCCAGCAGCCAAACGGGGACAGGGGGCCATGAGCAGTTCTTC. Amino acids: CASSQTGTGGHEQFF. The V and J genes are TRBV4-1 and TRBJ2-1; TRBD1 aligns across 12 bases. Germline V gene data show CDR1 as MGHRA and CDR2 as YSYEKL. The CDR3 has 15 residues. V lost 2 bases and J lost 8; bases outside the gene matches: 4.